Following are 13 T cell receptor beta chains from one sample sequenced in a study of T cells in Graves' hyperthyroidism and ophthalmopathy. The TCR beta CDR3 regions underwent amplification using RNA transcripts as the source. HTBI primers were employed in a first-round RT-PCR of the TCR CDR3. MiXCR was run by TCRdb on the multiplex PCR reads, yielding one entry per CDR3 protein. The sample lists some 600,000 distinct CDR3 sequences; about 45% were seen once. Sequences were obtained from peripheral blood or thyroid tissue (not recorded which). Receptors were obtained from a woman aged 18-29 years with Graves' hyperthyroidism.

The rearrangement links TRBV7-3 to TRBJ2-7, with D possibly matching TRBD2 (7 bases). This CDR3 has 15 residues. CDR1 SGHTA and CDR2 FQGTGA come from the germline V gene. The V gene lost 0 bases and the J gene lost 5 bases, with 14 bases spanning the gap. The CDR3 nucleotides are TGTGCCAGCAGCTTAACCGGGGGGCAGAGCGACGAGCAGTACTTC. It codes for CASSLTGGQSDEQYF.

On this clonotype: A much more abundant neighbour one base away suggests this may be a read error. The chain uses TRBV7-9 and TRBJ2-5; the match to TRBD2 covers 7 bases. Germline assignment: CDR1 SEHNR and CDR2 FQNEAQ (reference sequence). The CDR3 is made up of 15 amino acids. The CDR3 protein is CASSFESSGRETQCF. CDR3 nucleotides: TGTGCCAGCAGCTTTGAGTCTAGCGGTCGTGAGACCCAGTGCTTC.

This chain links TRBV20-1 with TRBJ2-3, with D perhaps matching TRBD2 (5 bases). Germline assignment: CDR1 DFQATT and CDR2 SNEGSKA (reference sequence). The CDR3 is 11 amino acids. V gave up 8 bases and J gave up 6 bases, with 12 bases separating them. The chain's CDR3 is CSTRGWDTQYF. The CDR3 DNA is TGCAGTACCAGAGGGTGGGATACGCAGTATTTT.

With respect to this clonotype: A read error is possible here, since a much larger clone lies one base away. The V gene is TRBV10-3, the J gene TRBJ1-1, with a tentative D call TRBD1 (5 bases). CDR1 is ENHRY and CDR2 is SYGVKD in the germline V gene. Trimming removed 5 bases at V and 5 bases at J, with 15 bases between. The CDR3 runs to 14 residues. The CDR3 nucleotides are TGTGCCATCAGTAGAAGGGGAGTTGAGACTGAAGCTTTCTTT. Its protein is CAISRRGVETEAFF.

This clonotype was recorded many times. The DNA for the CDR3 is TGTGCCATCAGCGGGACGTTGCAAGAGACCCAGTACTTC. The encoded protein is CAISGTLQETQYF. This chain joins TRBV10-3 and TRBJ2-5; either TRBD1 or TRBD2 may fit D (5 bases each). The CDR3 is 13 amino acids. The V gene lost 6 bases and the J gene lost 2 bases, with 10 bases spanning the gap. The germline V gene has CDR1 ENHRY and CDR2 SYGVKD.

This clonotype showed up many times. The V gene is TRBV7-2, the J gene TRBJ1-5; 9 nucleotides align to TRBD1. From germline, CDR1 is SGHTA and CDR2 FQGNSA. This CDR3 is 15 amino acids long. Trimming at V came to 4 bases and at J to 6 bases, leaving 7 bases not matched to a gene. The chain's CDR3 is CASSWDRERGQPQHF. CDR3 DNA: TGTGCCAGCAGCTGGGACAGGGAAAGGGGTCAGCCCCAGCATTTT.

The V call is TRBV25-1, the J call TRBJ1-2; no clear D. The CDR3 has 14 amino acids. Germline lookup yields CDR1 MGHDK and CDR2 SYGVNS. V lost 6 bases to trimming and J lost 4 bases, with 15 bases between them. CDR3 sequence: CASSQDNRAYGYTF. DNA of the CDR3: TGTGCCAGCAGCCAAGATAATCGAGCCTATGGCTACACCTTC.

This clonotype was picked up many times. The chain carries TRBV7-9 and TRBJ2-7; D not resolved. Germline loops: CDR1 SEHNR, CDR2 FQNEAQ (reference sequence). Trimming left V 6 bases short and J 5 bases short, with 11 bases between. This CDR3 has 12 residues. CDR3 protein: CASRWFADEQYF. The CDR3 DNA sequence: TGTGCCAGCAGATGGTTTGCCGACGAGCAGTACTTC.

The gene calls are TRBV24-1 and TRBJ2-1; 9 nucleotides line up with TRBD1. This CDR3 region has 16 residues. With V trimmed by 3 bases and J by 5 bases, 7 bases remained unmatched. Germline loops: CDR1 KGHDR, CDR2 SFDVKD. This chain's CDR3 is CATSDPGTGIHNEQFF. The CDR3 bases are TGTGCCACCAGTGATCCCGGGACAGGGATCCACAATGAGCAGTTCTTC.

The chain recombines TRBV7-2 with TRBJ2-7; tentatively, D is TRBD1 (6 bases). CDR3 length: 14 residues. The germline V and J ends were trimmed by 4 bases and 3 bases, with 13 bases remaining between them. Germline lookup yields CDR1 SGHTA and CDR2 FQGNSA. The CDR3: CASSSETGYYEQYF. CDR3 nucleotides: TGTGCCAGCAGCTCAGAGACAGGTTACTACGAGCAGTACTTC. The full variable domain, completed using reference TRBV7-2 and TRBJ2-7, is GAGVSQSPSNKVTEKGKDVELRCDPISGHTALYWYRQSLGQGLEFLIYFQGNSAPDKSGLPSDRFSAERTGGSVSTLTIQRTQQEDSAVYLCASSSETGYYEQYFGPGTRLTVT.

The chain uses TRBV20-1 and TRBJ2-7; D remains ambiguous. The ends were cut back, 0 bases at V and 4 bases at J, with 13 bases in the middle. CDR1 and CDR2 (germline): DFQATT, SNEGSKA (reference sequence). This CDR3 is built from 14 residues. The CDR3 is CSARETGGAYEQYF. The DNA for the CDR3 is TGCAGTGCTAGAGAAACGGGTGGTGCATACGAGCAGTACTTC.

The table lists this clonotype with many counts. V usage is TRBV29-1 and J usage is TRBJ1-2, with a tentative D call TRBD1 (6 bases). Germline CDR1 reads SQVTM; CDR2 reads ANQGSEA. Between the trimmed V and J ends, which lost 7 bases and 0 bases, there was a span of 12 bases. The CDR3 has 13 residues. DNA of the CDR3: TGCAGCGCCTTGGAGGGGGCTAACTATGGCTACACCTTC. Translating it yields CSALEGANYGYTF.

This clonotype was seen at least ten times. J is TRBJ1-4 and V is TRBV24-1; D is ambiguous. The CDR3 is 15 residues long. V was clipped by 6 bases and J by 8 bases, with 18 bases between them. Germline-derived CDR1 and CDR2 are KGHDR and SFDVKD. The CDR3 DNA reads TGTGCCACCAGTCCCGGCGTGCTCCCCGGGGAAAAACTGTTTTTT. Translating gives CATSPGVLPGEKLFF.